This entry concerns a single T cell receptor (beta chain). Its antigen is unidentified. The junction departs from the called germline gene at one end, perhaps through a read error. At the DNA level, this CDR3 is encoded by other sequences in the same sample as well. The CDR3 covers 17 residues. Only in-frame clones appear in the TCRdb table, and some are missing; sequencing was by immunoSEQ multiplex PCR. The table lists about 100,000 clones, 70% to 85% of them singletons. The data were obtained in a study of PD-1 blockade in mismatch repair-deficient tumors. Overall study results and limits: After pembrolizumab, tumor-resident clones rose rapidly, then generally contracted before radiologic responses.

Mismatch repair deficiency was confirmed in all patients, by PCR or immunohistochemistry. This sequence joins TRBV6-7 and TRBJ2-2; 11 bases are a match to TRBD2. TRBV6-7 is an ORF for which the function is uncertain. Sequencing was performed on peripheral blood, taken approximately 8 months after starting pembrolizumab. The receptor's source is an adult with mismatch repair-deficient cancer. The CDR3 region is CASSYPQTSGKAGELFF. As DNA, the CDR3 is TGTGCCAGCAGTTACCCTCAGACTAGCGGGAAGGCCGGAGAGCTGTTTTTT.